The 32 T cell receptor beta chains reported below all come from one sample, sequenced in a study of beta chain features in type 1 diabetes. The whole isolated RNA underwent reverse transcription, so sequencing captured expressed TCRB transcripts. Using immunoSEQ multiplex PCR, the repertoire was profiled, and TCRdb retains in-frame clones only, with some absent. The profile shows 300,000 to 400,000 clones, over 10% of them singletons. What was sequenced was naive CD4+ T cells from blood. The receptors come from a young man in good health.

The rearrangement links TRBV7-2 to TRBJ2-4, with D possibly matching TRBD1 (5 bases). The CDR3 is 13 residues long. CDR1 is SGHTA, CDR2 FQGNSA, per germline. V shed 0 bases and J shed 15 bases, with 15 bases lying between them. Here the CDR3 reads CASSLAPLGQGYF. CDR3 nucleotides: TGTGCCAGCAGCTTAGCTCCCCTTGGGCAGGGGTACTTC.

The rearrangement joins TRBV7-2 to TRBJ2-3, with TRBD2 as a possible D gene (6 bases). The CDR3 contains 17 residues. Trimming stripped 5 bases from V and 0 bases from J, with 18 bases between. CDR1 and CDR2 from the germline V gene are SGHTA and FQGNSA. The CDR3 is CASSQRHIAVSTDTQYF. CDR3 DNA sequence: TGTGCCAGCAGCCAGCGACACATAGCGGTTAGCACAGATACGCAGTATTTT. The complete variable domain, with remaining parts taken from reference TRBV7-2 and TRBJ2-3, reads GAGVSQSPSNKVTEKGKDVELRCDPISGHTALYWYRQSLGQGLEFLIYFQGNSAPDKSGLPSDRFSAERTGGSVSTLTIQRTQQEDSAVYLCASSQRHIAVSTDTQYFGPGTRLTVL.

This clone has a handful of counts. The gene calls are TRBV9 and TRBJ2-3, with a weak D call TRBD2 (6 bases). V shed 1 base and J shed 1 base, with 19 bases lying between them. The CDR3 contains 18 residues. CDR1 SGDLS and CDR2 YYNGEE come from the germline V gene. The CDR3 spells CASSVSAGPGLRTDTQYF. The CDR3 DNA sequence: TGTGCCAGCAGCGTATCCGCGGGGCCGGGACTTCGCACAGATACGCAGTATTTT. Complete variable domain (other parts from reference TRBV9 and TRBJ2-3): DSGVTQTPKHLITATGQRVTLRCSPRSGDLSVYWYQQSLDQGLQFLIQYYNGEERAKGNILERFSAQQFPDLHSELNLSSLELGDSALYFCASSVSAGPGLRTDTQYFGPGTRLTVL.

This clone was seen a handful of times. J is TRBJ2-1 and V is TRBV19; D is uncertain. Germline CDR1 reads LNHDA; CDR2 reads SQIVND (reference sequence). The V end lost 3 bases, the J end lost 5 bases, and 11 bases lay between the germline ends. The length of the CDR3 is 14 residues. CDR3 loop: CASSISQFHNEQFF. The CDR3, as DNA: TGTGCCAGTAGTATTTCGCAGTTTCACAATGAGCAGTTCTTC.

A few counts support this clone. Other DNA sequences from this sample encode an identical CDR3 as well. The CDR3 nucleotides are TGTGCCAGCAGCTTGACAGGAGCTAACTATGGCTACACCTTC. Translating it yields CASSLTGANYGYTF. The chain couples TRBV7-9 to TRBJ1-2, with D possibly matching TRBD1 (6 bases). Trimming took off 3 bases at V and 0 bases at J, with 8 bases between the two ends. This CDR3 has 14 residues. CDR1 is SEHNR and CDR2 is FQNEAQ in the germline V gene (reference sequence).

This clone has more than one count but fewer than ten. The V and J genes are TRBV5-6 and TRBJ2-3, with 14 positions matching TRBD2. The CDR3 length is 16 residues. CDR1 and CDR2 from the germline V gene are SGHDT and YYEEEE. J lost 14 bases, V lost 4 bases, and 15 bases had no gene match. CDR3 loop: CASSTGLAGEVVWVYF. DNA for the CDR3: TGTGCCAGCAGCACGGGACTAGCGGGAGAGGTAGTGTGGGTGTATTTT.

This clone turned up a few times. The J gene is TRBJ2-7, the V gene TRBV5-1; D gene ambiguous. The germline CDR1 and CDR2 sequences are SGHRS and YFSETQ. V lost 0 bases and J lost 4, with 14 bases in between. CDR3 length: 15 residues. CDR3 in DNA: TGCGCCAGCAGCTTGGGTCAAGCAGGTCAATACGAGCAGTACTTC. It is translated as CASSLGQAGQYEQYF.

The DNA of the CDR3 is TGTGCCAGCAGCTCGAGACAGGGTCTCGGGGAGCTGTTTTTT. This translates into CASSSRQGLGELFF. V usage is TRBV9 and J usage is TRBJ2-2; TRBD1 matches 7 bases. CDR3 length: 14 residues. CDR1 is SGDLS, CDR2 YYNGEE, per germline. J lost 7 bases, V lost 4 bases, and 7 bases had no gene match.

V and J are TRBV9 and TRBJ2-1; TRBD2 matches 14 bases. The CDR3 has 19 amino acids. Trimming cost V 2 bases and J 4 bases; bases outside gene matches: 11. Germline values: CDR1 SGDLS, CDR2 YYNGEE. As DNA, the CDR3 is TGTGCCAGCAGCGTCGGCGGGACTAGCGGGAGTTTGGGGTACAATGAGCAGTTCTTC. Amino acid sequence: CASSVGGTSGSLGYNEQFF.

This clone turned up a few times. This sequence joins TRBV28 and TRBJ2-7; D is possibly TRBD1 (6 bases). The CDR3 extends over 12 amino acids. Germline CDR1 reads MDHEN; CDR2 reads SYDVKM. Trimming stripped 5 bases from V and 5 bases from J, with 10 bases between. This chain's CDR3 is CASSEQGHEQYF. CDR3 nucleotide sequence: TGTGCCAGCAGTGAACAGGGCCACGAGCAGTACTTC.

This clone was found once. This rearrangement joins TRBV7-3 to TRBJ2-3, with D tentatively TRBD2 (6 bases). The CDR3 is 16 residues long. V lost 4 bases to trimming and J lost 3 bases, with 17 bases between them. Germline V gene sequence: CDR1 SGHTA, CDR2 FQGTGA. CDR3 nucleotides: TGTGCCAGCAGCTCAACCACCACTAGCACTACAGATACGCAGTATTTT. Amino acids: CASSSTTTSTTDTQYF. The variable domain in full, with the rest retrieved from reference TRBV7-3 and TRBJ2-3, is GAGVSQTPSNKVTEKGKYVELRCDPISGHTALYWYRQSLGQGPEFLIYFQGTGAADDSGLPNDRFFAVRPEGSVSTLKIQRTERGDSAVYLCASSSTTTSTTDTQYFGPGTRLTVL.

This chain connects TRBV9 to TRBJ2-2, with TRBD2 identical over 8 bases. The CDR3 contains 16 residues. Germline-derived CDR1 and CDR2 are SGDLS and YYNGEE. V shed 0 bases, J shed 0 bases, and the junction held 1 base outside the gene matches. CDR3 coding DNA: TGTGCCAGCAGCGTAGCGGGGGGGGCGAACACCGGGGAGCTGTTTTTT. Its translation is CASSVAGGANTGELFF.

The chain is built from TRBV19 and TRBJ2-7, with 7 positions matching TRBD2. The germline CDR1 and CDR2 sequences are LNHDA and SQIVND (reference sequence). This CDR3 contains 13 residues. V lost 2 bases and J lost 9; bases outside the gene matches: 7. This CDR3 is CASSIRLADRQYF. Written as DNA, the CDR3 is TGTGCCAGTAGTATACGGCTAGCGGACCGGCAGTACTTC.

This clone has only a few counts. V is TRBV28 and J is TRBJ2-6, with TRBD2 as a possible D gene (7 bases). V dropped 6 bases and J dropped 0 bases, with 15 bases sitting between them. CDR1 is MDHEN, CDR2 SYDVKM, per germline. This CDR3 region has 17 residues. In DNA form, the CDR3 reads TGTGCCAGCAGGGGGGGGCCTCGGGGCTCTGGGGCCAACGTCCTGACTTTC. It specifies CASRGGPRGSGANVLTF. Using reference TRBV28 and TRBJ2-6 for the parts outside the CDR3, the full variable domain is DVKVTQSSRYLVKRTGEKVFLECVQDMDHENMFWYRQDPGLGLRLIYFSYDVKMKEKGDIPEGYSVSREKKERFSLILESASTNQTSMYLCASRGGPRGSGANVLTFGAGSRLTVL.

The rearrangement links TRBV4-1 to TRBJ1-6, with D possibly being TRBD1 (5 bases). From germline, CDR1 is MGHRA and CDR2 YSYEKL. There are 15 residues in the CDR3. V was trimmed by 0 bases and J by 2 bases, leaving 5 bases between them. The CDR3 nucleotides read TGCGCCAGCAGCCAAGAGGGGCCCTATAATTCACCCCTCCACTTT. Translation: CASSQEGPYNSPLHF.

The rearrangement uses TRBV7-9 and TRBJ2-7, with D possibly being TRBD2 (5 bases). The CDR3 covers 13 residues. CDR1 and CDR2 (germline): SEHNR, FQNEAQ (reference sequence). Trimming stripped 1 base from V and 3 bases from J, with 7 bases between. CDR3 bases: TGTGCCAGCAGCTTAGGGGCGGGCTACGAGCAGTACTTC. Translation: CASSLGAGYEQYF.

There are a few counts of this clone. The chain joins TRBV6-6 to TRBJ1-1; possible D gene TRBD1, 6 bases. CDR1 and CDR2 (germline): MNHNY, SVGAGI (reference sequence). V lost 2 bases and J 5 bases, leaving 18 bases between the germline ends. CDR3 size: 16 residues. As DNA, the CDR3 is TGTGCCAGCAGTTACCCTCAGGGGATAAAGGTGACTGAAGCTTTCTTT. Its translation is CASSYPQGIKVTEAFF.

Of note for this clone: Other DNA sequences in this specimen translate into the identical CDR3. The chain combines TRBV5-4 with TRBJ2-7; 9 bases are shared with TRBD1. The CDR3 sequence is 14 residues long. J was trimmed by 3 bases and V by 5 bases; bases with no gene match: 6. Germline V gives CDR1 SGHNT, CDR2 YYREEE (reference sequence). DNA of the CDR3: TGTGCCAGCAGTTTTCCGGGACAGGGCTACGAGCAGTACTTC. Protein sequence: CASSFPGQGYEQYF.

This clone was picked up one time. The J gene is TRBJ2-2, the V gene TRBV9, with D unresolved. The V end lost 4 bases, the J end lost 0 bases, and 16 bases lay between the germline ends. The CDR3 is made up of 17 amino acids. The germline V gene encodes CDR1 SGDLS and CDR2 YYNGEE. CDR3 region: CASSFVVGPPNTGELFF. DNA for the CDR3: TGTGCCAGCAGCTTTGTAGTGGGCCCACCGAACACCGGGGAGCTGTTTTTT.

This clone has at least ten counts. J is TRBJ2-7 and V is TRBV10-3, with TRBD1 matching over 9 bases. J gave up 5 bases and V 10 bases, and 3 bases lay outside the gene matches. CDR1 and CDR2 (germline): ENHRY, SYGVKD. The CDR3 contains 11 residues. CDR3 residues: CATGQGNEQYF. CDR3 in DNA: TGTGCCACAGGACAGGGGAACGAGCAGTACTTC.

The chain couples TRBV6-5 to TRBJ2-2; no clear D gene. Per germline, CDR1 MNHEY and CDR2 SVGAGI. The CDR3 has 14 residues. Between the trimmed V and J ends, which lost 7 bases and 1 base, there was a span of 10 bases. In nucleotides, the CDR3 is TGTGCCAGCAATAAGGCAGGGAACACCGGGGAGCTGTTTTTT. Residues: CASNKAGNTGELFF.

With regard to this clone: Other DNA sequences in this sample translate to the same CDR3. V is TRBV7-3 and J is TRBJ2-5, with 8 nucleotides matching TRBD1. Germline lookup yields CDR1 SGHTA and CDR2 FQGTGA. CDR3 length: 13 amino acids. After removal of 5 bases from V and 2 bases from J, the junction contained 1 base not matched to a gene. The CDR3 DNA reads TGTGCCAGCAGCAGGGACAGGCAAGAGACCCAGTACTTC. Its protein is CASSRDRQETQYF.

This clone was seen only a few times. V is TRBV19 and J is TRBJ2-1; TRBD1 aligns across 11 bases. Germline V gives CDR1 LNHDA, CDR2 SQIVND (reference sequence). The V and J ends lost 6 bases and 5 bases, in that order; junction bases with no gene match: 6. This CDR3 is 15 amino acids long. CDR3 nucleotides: TGTGCCAGTAGCCACCGGGACAGGGGGAACAATGAGCAGTTCTTC. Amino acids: CASSHRDRGNNEQFF.

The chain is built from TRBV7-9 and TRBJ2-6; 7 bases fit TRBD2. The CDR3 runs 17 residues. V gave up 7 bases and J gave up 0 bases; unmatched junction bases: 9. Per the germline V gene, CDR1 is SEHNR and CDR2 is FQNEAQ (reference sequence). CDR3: CASTPGGIGSGANVLTF. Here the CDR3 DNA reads TGTGCCAGCACCCCGGGGGGTATAGGCTCTGGGGCCAACGTCCTGACTTTC.

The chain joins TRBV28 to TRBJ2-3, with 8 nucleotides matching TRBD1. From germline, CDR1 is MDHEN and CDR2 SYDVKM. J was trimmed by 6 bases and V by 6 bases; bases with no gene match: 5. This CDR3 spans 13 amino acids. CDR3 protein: CASSDRGPDTQYF. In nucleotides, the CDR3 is TGTGCCAGCAGCGACAGGGGTCCGGATACGCAGTATTTT.

CDR3 loop: CATSRDHSGDSNQPQHF. CDR3 bases: TGTGCCACCAGCAGAGATCACTCAGGGGATAGCAATCAGCCCCAGCATTTT. The chain employs TRBV15 and TRBJ1-5; D might be TRBD1 (6 bases). There are 17 residues in the CDR3. The germline V gene has CDR1 LNHNV and CDR2 YYDKDF (reference sequence). Trimming removed 0 bases at V and 0 bases at J, with 12 bases between.

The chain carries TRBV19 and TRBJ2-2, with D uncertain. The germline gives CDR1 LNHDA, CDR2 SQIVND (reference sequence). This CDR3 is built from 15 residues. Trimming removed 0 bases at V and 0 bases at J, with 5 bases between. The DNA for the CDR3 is TGTGCCAGTAGTATAGATCCTTCGAACACCGGGGAGCTGTTTTTT. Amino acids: CASSIDPSNTGELFF.

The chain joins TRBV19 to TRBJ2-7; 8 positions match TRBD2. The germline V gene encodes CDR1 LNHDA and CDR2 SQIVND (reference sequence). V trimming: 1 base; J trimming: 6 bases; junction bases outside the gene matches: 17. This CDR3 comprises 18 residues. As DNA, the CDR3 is TGTGCCAGTAGTATAGGGGGACACCGGACTAGCCGTTCAACCGAGCAGTACTTC. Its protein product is CASSIGGHRTSRSTEQYF.

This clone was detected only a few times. The CDR3: CASSPSRRVHEQYF. CDR3 nucleotide sequence: TGTGCCAGCAGCCCCTCGAGGAGGGTCCACGAGCAGTACTTC. The genes are TRBV9 and TRBJ2-7, with a weak D call TRBD2 (6 bases). Germline CDR1 and CDR2: SGDLS and YYNGEE. This CDR3 contains 14 residues. V was trimmed by 4 bases and J by 5 bases, leaving 16 bases between them. The entire variable domain, with the rest obtained from reference TRBV9 and TRBJ2-7, is as follows: DSGVTQTPKHLITATGQRVTLRCSPRSGDLSVYWYQQSLDQGLQFLIQYYNGEERAKGNILERFSAQQFPDLHSELNLSSLELGDSALYFCASSPSRRVHEQYFGPGTRLTVT.

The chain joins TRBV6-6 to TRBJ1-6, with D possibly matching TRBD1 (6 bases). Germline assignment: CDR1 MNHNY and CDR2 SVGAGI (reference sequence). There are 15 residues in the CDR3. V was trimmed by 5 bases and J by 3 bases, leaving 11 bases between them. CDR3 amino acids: CASSPGQSYNSPLHF. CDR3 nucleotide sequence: TGTGCCAGCAGTCCAGGACAGAGCTATAATTCACCCCTCCACTTT.

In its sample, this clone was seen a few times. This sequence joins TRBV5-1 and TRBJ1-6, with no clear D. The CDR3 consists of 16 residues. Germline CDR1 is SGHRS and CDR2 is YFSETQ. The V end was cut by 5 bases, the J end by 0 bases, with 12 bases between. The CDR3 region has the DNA TGCGCCAGCAGACTGATCGGTAGCTCCTATAATTCACCCCTCCACTTT. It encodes CASRLIGSSYNSPLHF.

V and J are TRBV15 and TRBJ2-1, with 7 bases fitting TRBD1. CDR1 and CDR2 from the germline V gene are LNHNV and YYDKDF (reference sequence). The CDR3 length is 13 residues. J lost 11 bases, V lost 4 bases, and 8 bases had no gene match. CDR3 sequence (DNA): TGTGCCACCAGCACCCCTCAGGGGGATAAGCAGTTCTTC. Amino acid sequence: CATSTPQGDKQFF.